One sample yielded the 10 T cell receptor beta chains listed below, sequenced in a study of radiation and T cells in renal cell carcinoma (dated by TCRdb to the early 2020s). The method was the immunoSEQ multiplex PCR assay. TCRdb took over this immuneACCESS table, retaining in-frame rearrangements with V and J assigned. Such tables are incomplete; in checked studies, under half of the missing clones stem from an unresolved V gene, and the remainder is unexplained. The sample has approximately 94,000 clones on record, 82% of them singletons. The top ten clones comprise 5% to 7.5% of the sample. What the time point label conveys for this sample: baseline pretreatment blood. Read against the paper, the sample's treatment or condition label means: 15 Gy SBRT to primary tumor, nephrectomy 4 weeks later. This specimen was blood, taken from a patient whose treatment included radiotherapy and nephrectomy. These TCRs come from a man aged 55 to 70 with renal cell carcinoma.

This clone has just one count. The genes are TRBV6-1 and TRBJ2-3; the match to TRBD2 covers 9 bases. The junction had 4 bases not matched to a gene; V was cut back by 6 bases and J by 3 bases. This CDR3 region has 14 residues. Germline assignment: CDR1 MNHNS and CDR2 SASEGT. The CDR3 DNA sequence: TGTGCCAGCAGCCCCAGCGGGAGGACAGATACGCAGTATTTT. Protein sequence: CASSPSGRTDTQYF.

The CDR3 region has the DNA TGTGCCAGTAGTCTTAGTATCCGGAATGAGCAGTTCTTC. Translating gives CASSLSIRNEQFF. The V gene is TRBV19, the J gene TRBJ2-1; D gene uncertain. The length of the CDR3 is 13 residues. Germline CDR1 and CDR2: LNHDA and SQIVND (reference sequence). V was pared by 5 bases and J by 7 bases, with 12 bases between.

This clone was seen a single time. This rearrangement joins TRBV15 to TRBJ2-7, with D possibly matching TRBD1 (6 bases). This CDR3 is built from 17 residues. Germline CDR1 is LNHNV and CDR2 is YYDKDF (reference sequence). V lost 0 bases and J lost 3, with 18 bases in between. CDR3 residues: CATSRDNPTGTNYEQYF. CDR3 DNA: TGTGCCACCAGCAGAGATAACCCTACGGGGACAAACTACGAGCAGTACTTC.

DNA of the CDR3: TGTGCCAGTAGTCCCGGGACTAGTTTACGGAACGAGCAGTACTTC. It yields the protein CASSPGTSLRNEQYF. The rearrangement joins TRBV19 to TRBJ2-7; 8 nucleotides agree with TRBD2. Germline CDR1 reads LNHDA; CDR2 reads SQIVND (reference sequence). There are 15 residues in the CDR3. The trim removed 5 bases at V and 5 bases at J, leaving 11 bases unmatched.

The J gene is TRBJ2-7, the V gene TRBV28; D not resolved. This CDR3 spans 14 amino acids. Germline V gene data show CDR1 as MDHEN and CDR2 as SYDVKM. V gave up 5 bases and J gave up 0 bases, with 11 bases separating them. CDR3 DNA sequence: TGTGCCAGCAGTCCGGTCAGGAGCTCCTACGAGCAGTACTTC. Translation gives CASSPVRSSYEQYF.

This sequence joins TRBV4-1 and TRBJ2-3; TRBD1 agrees at 9 bases. CDR1 is MGHRA and CDR2 is YSYEKL in the germline V gene. The CDR3 consists of 15 residues. J gave up 4 bases and V 3 bases, and 5 bases lay outside the gene matches. CDR3 amino acids: CASSQGQGEADTQYF. The DNA of the CDR3 is TGCGCCAGCAGCCAGGGACAGGGAGAGGCAGATACGCAGTATTTT.

The chain recombines TRBV5-6 with TRBJ2-3; the D is unclear. With 4 bases removed from V and 1 base from J, the gap between germline ends came to 7 bases. There are 13 residues in the CDR3. Germline V lookup: CDR1 SGHDT, CDR2 YYEEEE. DNA of the CDR3: TGTGCCAGCAGCACCGTGGGCACAGATACGCAGTATTTT. Amino acids: CASSTVGTDTQYF. Variable domain in full (rest from reference TRBV5-6 and TRBJ2-3): DAGVTQSPTHLIKTRGQQVTLRCSPKSGHDTVSWYQQALGQGPQFIFQYYEEEERQRGNFPDRFSGHQFPNYSSELNVNALLLGDSALYLCASSTVGTDTQYFGPGTRLTVL.

The chain combines TRBV28 with TRBJ2-3; D call uncertain. The V and J ends lost 5 bases and 0 bases respectively, with 24 bases between them. The CDR3 consists of 19 residues. Germline CDR1 and CDR2: MDHEN and SYDVKM. The CDR3 nucleotides read TGTGCCAGCAGTCTCCTCCTCGGGCCGGTGGTAAGAAGCACAGATACGCAGTATTTT. It yields the protein CASSLLLGPVVRSTDTQYF. Variable domain in full (rest from reference TRBV28 and TRBJ2-3): DVKVTQSSRYLVKRTGEKVFLECVQDMDHENMFWYRQDPGLGLRLIYFSYDVKMKEKGDIPEGYSVSREKKERFSLILESASTNQTSMYLCASSLLLGPVVRSTDTQYFGPGTRLTVL.

J is TRBJ1-5 and V is TRBV11-2; the D gene is possibly TRBD1 (5 bases). The CDR3 has 16 amino acids. Between the trimmed V and J ends, which lost 1 base and 3 bases, there was a span of 13 bases. Germline V lookup: CDR1 SGHAT, CDR2 FQNNGV. CDR3 DNA: TGTGCCAGCAGCTTAGGCGTAGGGGCGATCAATCAGCCCCAGCATTTT. It encodes CASSLGVGAINQPQHF.

The chain links TRBV28 to TRBJ2-7; TRBD2 agrees at 14 bases. From germline, CDR1 is MDHEN and CDR2 SYDVKM. This CDR3 contains 17 residues. V gave up 8 bases and J gave up 4 bases; unmatched junction bases: 13. CDR3 nucleotides: TGTGCCAGCGCCTCCTCTTCCGGGACTAGCGGGAGTTACGAGCAGTACTTC. Protein product: CASASSSGTSGSYEQYF. The full variable domain, rest sourced from reference TRBV28 and TRBJ2-7, is DVKVTQSSRYLVKRTGEKVFLECVQDMDHENMFWYRQDPGLGLRLIYFSYDVKMKEKGDIPEGYSVSREKKERFSLILESASTNQTSMYLCASASSSGTSGSYEQYFGPGTRLTVT.